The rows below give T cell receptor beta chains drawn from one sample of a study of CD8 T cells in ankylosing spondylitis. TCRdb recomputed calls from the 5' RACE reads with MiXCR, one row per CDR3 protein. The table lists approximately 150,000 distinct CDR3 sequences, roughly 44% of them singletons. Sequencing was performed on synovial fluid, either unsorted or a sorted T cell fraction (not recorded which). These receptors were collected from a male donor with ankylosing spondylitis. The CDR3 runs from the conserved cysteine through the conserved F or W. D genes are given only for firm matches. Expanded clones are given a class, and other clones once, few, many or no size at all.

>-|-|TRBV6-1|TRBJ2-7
TGTGCCAGCAGCCAAGACTGGAACTCCATCTACGAGCAGTACTTC
CASSQDWNSIYEQYF
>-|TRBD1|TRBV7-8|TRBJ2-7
TGTGCCAGCAGCTCACACCAGGGGGCCTCCTACGAGCAGTACTTC
CASSSHQGASYEQYF
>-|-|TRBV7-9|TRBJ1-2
TGTGCCAGCAGCCAAATCCTGGACAGAGCTAACTATGGCTACACCTTC
CASSQILDRANYGYTF
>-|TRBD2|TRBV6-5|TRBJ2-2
TGTGCCAGCAGCTACGGGACTAGCAGCAACACCGGGGAGCTGTTTTTT
CASSYGTSSNTGELFF
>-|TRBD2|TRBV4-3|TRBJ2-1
TGCGCCAGCAGCCAATTGACTAGCGGGACAAGCTCCTACAATGAGCAGTTCTTC
CASSQLTSGTSSYNEQFF
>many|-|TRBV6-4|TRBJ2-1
TGTGCCAGCAGTGAATCTAGCACCAATGAGCAGTTCTTC
CASSESSTNEQFF
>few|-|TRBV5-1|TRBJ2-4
TGCGCCAGCAGCTTGGACGTCACAAACCTAGCCAAAAACATTCAGTACTTC
CASSLDVTNLAKNIQYF
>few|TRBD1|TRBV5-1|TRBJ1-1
TGCGCCAGCAGCTTACGACAGGGTCTCAGCACTGAAGCTTTCTTT
CASSLRQGLSTEAFF
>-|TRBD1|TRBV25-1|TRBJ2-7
TGTGCCAGCAGTCAAGGGACAGGGGCCTACGAGCAGTACTTC
CASSQGTGAYEQYF
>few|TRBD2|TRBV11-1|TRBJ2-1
TGTGCCAGCAGCTTAGTATTTGCGCTAGCGGGAGTATGGTGCAATGAGCAGTTCTTC
CASSLVFALAGVWCNEQFF
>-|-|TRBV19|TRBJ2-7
TGTGCCAGTAGTCGACTAGGCCCGATTGAGCAGTACTTC
CASSRLGPIEQYF
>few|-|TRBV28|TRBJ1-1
TGTGCCAGCCATTACAGAGAGGTAGGGGCAAACACTGAAGCTTTCTTT
CASHYREVGANTEAFF
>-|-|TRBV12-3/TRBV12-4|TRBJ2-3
TGTGCCAGCAGGCGAGCGGGCACAGATACGCAGTATTTT
CASRRAGTDTQYF
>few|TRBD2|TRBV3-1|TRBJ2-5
TGTGCCAGCAGCCCCATCCCTGGGGGGGGAGAGACCCAGTACTTC
CASSPIPGGGETQYF
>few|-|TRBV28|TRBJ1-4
TGTGCCAGCAGTTTAGACACATTTAATGAAAAACTGTTTTTT
CASSLDTFNEKLFF
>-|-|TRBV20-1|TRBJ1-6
TGCAGTGCTAGCTCGGACGGTGAGGGTAGTTCACCCCTCCACTTT
CSASSDGEGSSPLHF
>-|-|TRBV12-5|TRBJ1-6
TGTGCTAGTGGTCGGACAGTCTCCTATAATTCACCCCTCCACTTT
CASGRTVSYNSPLHF